Listed here are 4 T cell receptor beta chains from one sample, sequenced in a study of blood T cell repertoires in COVID-19. Here immunoSEQ multiplex PCR was the method, and the copy in TCRdb shows in-frame clones only, minus some. The table records about 270,000 clones, 90% of them present only once. Sequenced sample: PBMCs or T cells enriched from blood (not recorded which). These receptors were obtained from a young woman with acute COVID-19.

The chain carries TRBV5-8 and TRBJ2-3; D gene unclear. The CDR3 runs 12 residues. The germline gives CDR1 SGHTS, CDR2 YDEGEE. V lost 2 bases, J lost 4 bases, and 5 bases lay in between. The CDR3 bases are TGTGCCAGCAGCTTTGGGCCAGATACGCAGTATTTT. Translating it yields CASSFGPDTQYF.

The rearrangement links TRBV24-1 to TRBJ1-1; a weak D match, TRBD1 (6 bases). The CDR3 spans 14 residues. V dropped 4 bases and J dropped 1 base, with 9 bases sitting between them. Germline values: CDR1 KGHDR, CDR2 SFDVKD. This chain's CDR3 is CATSETGPNTEAFF. CDR3 sequence (DNA): TGTGCCACCAGTGAGACAGGCCCGAACACTGAAGCTTTCTTT.

The CDR3 DNA reads TGTGCCAGCAGTTCCGGACTGGGAAATGAAAAACTGTTTTTT. It translates to CASSSGLGNEKLFF. The chain carries TRBV6-5 and TRBJ1-4, with no clear D. The CDR3 sequence is 14 residues long. V was cut by 4 bases and J by 5 bases, with 11 bases left in between. The germline V gene encodes CDR1 MNHEY and CDR2 SVGAGI.

The V gene is TRBV28, the J gene TRBJ2-1; 7 bases match TRBD2. Per the germline V gene, CDR1 is MDHEN and CDR2 is SYDVKM. The V segment lost 7 bases and the J segment 2 bases; nucleotides outside the gene matches: 8. The CDR3 is 15 residues long. CDR3 amino acids: CASTPGGGTYNEQFF. Here the CDR3 DNA reads TGTGCCAGCACCCCGGGGGGAGGGACCTACAATGAGCAGTTCTTC.